The sequence of this T cell receptor (beta chain) was determined in a study of human T cells and chemical hapten exposure. Study at large: Small pooled library volume differences chiefly drove per-sample TCR yield variation.

TCRdb used MiXCR to reprocess the RACE reads, holding one entry per CDR3 protein. The table records roughly 96,000 distinct CDR3 sequences, approximately 8.6% of them present only once. The time point is: patch test 2, 6 weeks after DPC sensitization. Treatment specified: therapeutic diphenylcyclopropenone sensitization with weekly scalp DPC. Blood collection took place prior to placing each patch test. Germline V CDR1 and CDR2: SGHKS, YYEKEE (reference sequence). V was shortened by 4 bases and J by 0 bases, with 10 bases between the two germline ends. The length of the CDR3 is 14 residues. This clonotype appeared a few times. Its antigen remains unknown. Study-wide points: The number of TCRs over 1 in 1000 frequency stayed unchanged after DPC.

The chain has TRBV5-5 and TRBJ1-1; D remains ambiguous. The sequence was obtained from a woman in her thirties or forties with alopecia areata. Some clones in this sample may be carry-over from other donors' samples. Here the sequenced sample was whole blood, taken in connection with sensitization to the hapten diphenylcyclopropenone (DPC). The chain's CDR3 is CASSQVGMNTEAFF. CDR3 nucleotides: TGTGCCAGCAGCCAGGTCGGGATGAACACTGAAGCTTTCTTT. The full variable domain, in which reference TRBV5-5 and TRBJ1-1 provide the parts outside the CDR3, is DAGVTQSPTHLIKTRGQQVTLRCSPISGHKSVSWYQQVLGQGPQFIFQYYEKEERGRGNFPDRFSARQFPNYSSELNVNALLLGDSALYLCASSQVGMNTEAFFGQGTRLTVV.